These 4 T cell receptor beta chains share one sample of origin, sequenced in a study of Ad26.COV2.S vaccination and SARS-CoV-2 variants. The assay was immunoSEQ multiplex PCR, and TCRdb's table has in-frame clones only and misses some. Of around 450,000 clones listed, about 91% are singletons. Treatment defined: roughly 18 received Ad26.COV2.S at low or high dose, single or two shots; 5 received placebo; per-sample allocation not given. Specimens were obtained on day 63 following the first vaccine or placebo injection. The sequencing used peripheral blood, collected in a trial of Ad26.COV2.S vaccine versus placebo. The source is a person aged 18-60 years who received the Ad26.COV2.S COVID-19 vaccine or a placebo.

The chain carries TRBV4-2 and TRBJ2-3; D remains ambiguous. Trimming removed 0 bases from V and 1 base from J, with 14 bases in between. CDR3 length: 17 amino acids. Germline CDR1 reads LGHNA; CDR2 reads YNFKEQ. Here the CDR3 reads CASSQDPPPLGTDTQYF. CDR3 sequence (DNA): TGTGCCAGCAGCCAAGATCCGCCGCCCCTGGGCACAGATACGCAGTATTTT.

This chain joins TRBV11-2 and TRBJ2-7; D is unresolved. This CDR3 spans 12 amino acids. The ends were cut back, 3 bases at V and 6 bases at J, with 9 bases in the middle. Germline CDR1 reads SGHAT; CDR2 reads FQNNGV. This CDR3 is CASSFWGTEQYV. Written as DNA, the CDR3 is TGTGCCAGCAGCTTTTGGGGTACCGAGCAGTACGTC.

This clone was detected only once. The chain joins TRBV24-1 to TRBJ2-2; D is ambiguous. V was cut by 3 bases and J by 2 bases, with 12 bases left in between. The CDR3 covers 16 residues. Looked up from germline, CDR1 is KGHDR and CDR2 is SFDVKD. The CDR3 DNA is TGTGCCACCAGTGATACACCGGGTCCCAACACCGGGGAGCTGTTTTTT. Translating gives CATSDTPGPNTGELFF.

V and J are TRBV7-2 and TRBJ2-7, with a possible D match to TRBD1 (6 bases). The CDR3 runs 12 residues. CDR1 SGHTA and CDR2 FQGNSA come from the germline V gene. V was cut by 5 bases and J by 6 bases, with 11 bases left in between. CDR3 coding DNA: TGTGCCAGCAGCCAACTAGGGGGCGAGCAGTACGTC. Translation: CASSQLGGEQYV.